This TCR beta chain was recovered during a study of T-cell memory formation after mild COVID-19. Study-wide findings and caveats: Researchers found some responding clones in pre-infection memory, a sign that cross-reactive memory joined.

In its sample, this clonotype was seen a few times. Its antigen remains unidentified. Using its own MiXCR run on the 5' RACE reads, TCRdb lists one record per CDR3 protein. The sample comprises around 180,000 distinct CDR3 sequences, approximately 18% of which are singletons, and 3% to 4% rests with the top ten. Per germline, CDR1 SGHRS and CDR2 YFSETQ. This CDR3 has 14 amino acids. Between the trimmed V and J ends, which lost 0 bases and 3 bases, there was a span of 9 bases. The chain is built from TRBV5-1 and TRBJ2-5; possible D gene TRBD1, 5 bases. Sequenced sample: PBMCs or a T cell subset sorted from them (not recorded which). This TCR came from a man aged 18 to 30 who had mild COVID-19 (a few samples of this study predate the infection). Cell type and time point are not known. CDR3 in amino acids: CASSLDQGKETQYF. In nucleotides, the CDR3 is TGCGCCAGCAGCTTGGATCAGGGCAAAGAGACCCAGTACTTC. The full variable domain, completed using reference TRBV5-1 and TRBJ2-5, is KAGVTQTPRYLIKTRGQQVTLSCSPISGHRSVSWYQQTPGQGLQFLFEYFSETQRNKGNFPGRFSGRQFSNSRSEMNVSTLELGDSALYLCASSLDQGKETQYFGPGTRLLVL.